These T cell receptor beta chains were read from a single sample in a study of T cell responses to AZD1222 COVID-19 vaccine. Assay used: immunoSEQ multiplex PCR; TCRdb lists only in-frame clones, some missing. The sample consists of roughly 110,000 clones, about 80% of them appearing once. The sample here was peripheral blood, taken on day 0 of AZD1222 vaccination. These receptors were collected from an adult in good health. Both conserved end residues are part of each CDR3. The D gene is left open where the match is weak. A clone size is listed for some rows: how often the clone was seen (once, few, many), or a class if it is expanded.

V: TRBV19
D: TRBD1
J: TRBJ2-3
size: .
CDR3: CAVSKTGIFLDTQYF
DNA: TGTGCCGTCAGTAAGACAGGGATTTTTTTAGATACGCAGTATTTT

V: TRBV6-2/TRBV6-3
D: TRBD2
J: TRBJ2-7
size: .
CDR3: CASSYVKGLVDYEQYF
DNA: TGTGCCAGCAGTTACGTCAAAGGACTAGTCGACTACGAGCAGTACTTC

V: TRBV18
D: .
J: TRBJ2-7
size: .
CDR3: CASSPPHGQSYEQYF
DNA: TGTGCCAGCTCACCACCCCACGGACAGAGCTACGAGCAGTACTTC

V: TRBV28
D: TRBD1
J: TRBJ2-7
size: .
CDR3: CASSSIIWTGDWYEQYF
DNA: TGTGCCAGCAGTTCGATAATATGGACAGGGGACTGGTACGAGCAGTACTTC

V: TRBV19
D: TRBD1
J: TRBJ1-2
size: .
CDR3: CASSISRTGSYGYTF
DNA: TGTGCCAGTAGTATATCCCGGACAGGGAGCTATGGCTACACCTTC

V: TRBV28
D: .
J: TRBJ2-5
size: many
CDR3: CAINRGPKGTQYF
DNA: TGTGCCATCAACCGGGGCCCCAAGGGCACCCAGTACTTC

V: TRBV4-1
D: .
J: TRBJ1-3
size: .
CDR3: CASSQDNPRIDGNTIYF
DNA: TGCGCCAGCAGCCAAGATAACCCACGGATAGATGGAAACACCATATATTTT

V: TRBV7-6
D: TRBD2
J: TRBJ2-3
size: .
CDR3: CASSTGLAGGSDTQYF
DNA: TGTGCCAGCAGCACAGGACTAGCGGGAGGCTCCGATACGCAGTATTTT

V: TRBV6-6
D: .
J: TRBJ2-5
size: .
CDR3: CASKRVRETQYF
DNA: TGTGCCAGCAAGCGGGTTCGGGAGACCCAGTACTTC

V: TRBV19
D: .
J: TRBJ1-4
size: .
CDR3: CASSTRDGKLFF
DNA: TGTGCCAGTAGTACGCGGGACGGAAAACTGTTTTTT

V: TRBV12-3/TRBV12-4
D: TRBD1
J: TRBJ2-7
size: .
CDR3: CASSLAPDRWYF
DNA: TGTGCCAGCAGTTTAGCCCCGGACAGGTGGTACTTC

V: TRBV28
D: TRBD1
J: TRBJ2-7
size: .
CDR3: CASSPGTGGSYEQYF
DNA: TGTGCCAGCAGTCCCGGGACAGGGGGCTCCTACGAGCAGTACTTC

V: TRBV5-1
D: TRBD2
J: TRBJ2-5
size: .
CDR3: CASSLLGEGQRETQYF
DNA: TGCGCCAGCAGCTTGTTGGGGGAGGGCCAAAGAGAGACCCAGTACTTC

V: TRBV7-9
D: TRBD1
J: TRBJ2-4
size: .
CDR3: CASSSDRGLGDIQYF
DNA: TGTGCCAGCAGCTCCGACAGGGGGTTGGGGGACATTCAGTACTTC

V: TRBV6-2/TRBV6-3
D: .
J: TRBJ1-2
size: .
CDR3: CASSGEVSYTF
DNA: TGTGCCAGCAGTGGGGAGGTGAGCTACACCTTC

V: TRBV28
D: .
J: TRBJ2-5
size: .
CDR3: CASSPFLEQETQYF
DNA: TGTGCCAGCAGTCCCTTTTTAGAGCAAGAGACCCAGTACTTC

V: TRBV19
D: .
J: TRBJ1-2
size: .
CDR3: CASSTDRDYGYTF
DNA: TGTGCCAGTAGCACGGACAGAGACTATGGCTACACCTTC

V: TRBV7-2
D: .
J: TRBJ2-3
size: .
CDR3: CASSAAGNTQYF
DNA: TGTGCCAGCAGCGCAGCTGGGAATACGCAGTATTTT

V: TRBV11-3
D: TRBD1
J: TRBJ2-5
size: .
CDR3: CASSRNDWTGEETQYF
DNA: TGTGCCAGCAGCCGGAACGACTGGACAGGGGAAGAGACCCAGTACTTC

V: TRBV28
D: TRBD1
J: TRBJ1-5
size: few
CDR3: CASSFPGTGSNSNQPQHF
DNA: TGTGCCAGCAGTTTCCCCGGGACAGGATCAAATAGCAATCAGCCCCAGCATTTT

V: TRBV6-7
D: .
J: TRBJ1-2
size: .
CDR3: CASSYSRKGYTF
DNA: TGTGCCAGCAGTTACTCCCGAAAGGGCTACACCTTC

V: TRBV29-1
D: TRBD1
J: TRBJ1-2
size: .
CDR3: CSAGETGARGYTF
DNA: TGCAGCGCAGGCGAGACAGGGGCTCGCGGCTACACCTTC

V: TRBV3-1/TRBV3-2
D: .
J: TRBJ2-1
size: .
CDR3: CASSQEFGRGIGEQFF
DNA: TGTGCCAGCAGCCAAGAGTTTGGACGGGGGATCGGTGAGCAGTTCTTC

V: TRBV2
D: .
J: TRBJ2-5
size: once
CDR3: CASSERGRVTQYF
DNA: TGTGCCAGCAGTGAGCGGGGAAGGGTGACCCAGTACTTC

V: TRBV5-1
D: TRBD1
J: TRBJ1-5
size: .
CDR3: CASSLSGTANQPQHF
DNA: TGCGCCAGCAGCCTGTCCGGGACAGCTAATCAGCCCCAGCATTTT

V: TRBV28
D: TRBD1
J: TRBJ2-7
size: .
CDR3: CASSRQGTTYEQYF
DNA: TGTGCCAGCAGCCGACAGGGCACTACCTACGAGCAGTACTTC